Following are 3 T cell receptor beta chains from one sample sequenced in a study of control samples from healthy donors and cancer patients. Libraries were prepared by immunoSEQ multiplex PCR; TCRdb keeps only in-frame clonotypes and omits some of them. The sample has fewer than 85,000 clones; 94% are singletons. Source material: blood. These TCRs come from a woman aged 25 to 39 in good health.

This chain connects TRBV4-1 to TRBJ2-4; D is ambiguous. The CDR3 contains 12 residues. V was cut by 1 base and J by 10 bases, with 8 bases left in between. Looked up from germline, CDR1 is MGHRA and CDR2 is YSYEKL. CDR3 in DNA: TGCGCCAGCAGCCAAGTGGCAGATATTCAGTACTTC. Its translation: CASSQVADIQYF.

Only one count was recorded for this clone. The rearrangement joins TRBV5-8 to TRBJ2-1, with TRBD1 matching 10 bases. Germline assignment: CDR1 SGHTS and CDR2 YDEGEE. The CDR3 contains 18 residues. After removal of 5 bases from V and 8 bases from J, the junction contained 19 bases not matched to a gene. CDR3 protein: CASSPGKIATGGLYEQFF. The CDR3 DNA reads as TGTGCCAGCAGTCCAGGGAAGATCGCGACAGGGGGCTTGTATGAGCAGTTCTTC.

This clone appeared a single time. This chain links TRBV30 with TRBJ1-4; D unresolved. Germline V gene lookup returns CDR1 GTSNPN and CDR2 SVGIG (reference sequence). This CDR3 contains 11 residues. Trimming pared 0 bases from V and 8 bases from J, leaving 4 bases between. CDR3 sequence reads: CAWSVGEKLFF. In nucleotides, the CDR3 is TGTGCCTGGAGTGTCGGGGAAAAACTGTTTTTT.